The subject of this entry is one TCR beta chain. Since the CDR3 does not end with the conserved phenylalanine or tryptophan, this likely comes from a read error. No DNA is shown, since the ends of the CDR3 on it are uncertain; the CDR3 is the one TCRdb lists. The data are from a study of blood T cell repertoires in COVID-19. For the study at large: The study drew acute and convalescent COVID-19 samples from the United States, Italy and Spain. PBMCs, B-cell-depleted T cells, or T cells were the source of the cDNA or gDNA that made up the material.

The CDR3 extends over 12 residues, inclusive of both ends. Germline assignment: CDR1 SQVTM and CDR2 ANQGSEA. Study processing details: Reference gene primers were amplified, and this amplification served to estimate nucleated cell counts. Assay: immunoSEQ multiplex PCR; the TCRdb copy retains only in-frame clones and omits some. D and trimming were read from the DNA, whereas the V and J calls and clone size are those reported in that table. The table records fewer than 60,000 clones, 86% of them present only once. Sample: peripheral blood. This TCR was sampled from a woman over 75 with acute or convalescent COVID-19. This chain joins TRBV29-1 and TRBJ1-2; TRBD1 reflects the table's D call only, with no check against the DNA. The CDR3 loop is CSVLPVAGLQVI.